The TCR beta chain under discussion was sequenced for a study of chemoradiotherapy in HPV16-positive cancers. Study results and caveats: HPV-specific T cells were functionally defined from only a couple of HPV16-positive patients.

TCRdb's copy holds only in-frame clones and misses some; the assay was immunoSEQ multiplex PCR. This table holds around 15,000 clones, more than 60% found once. There are 14 residues in the CDR3. The germline V gene encodes CDR1 SGHKS and CDR2 YYEKEE (reference sequence). V lost 3 bases, J lost 4 bases, and 8 bases lay in between. On this clone itself: The antigen is unknown.

The source of this sequence is a human donor with HPV-associated anogenital cancer. The chain is built from TRBV5-5 and TRBJ1-6; weak D call: TRBD1 (6 bases). The material was obtained from a patient who underwent chemoradiotherapy. CDR3 region: CASSWTAYNSPLHF. The CDR3 region has the DNA TGTGCCAGCAGCTGGACAGCTTATAATTCACCCCTCCACTTT.